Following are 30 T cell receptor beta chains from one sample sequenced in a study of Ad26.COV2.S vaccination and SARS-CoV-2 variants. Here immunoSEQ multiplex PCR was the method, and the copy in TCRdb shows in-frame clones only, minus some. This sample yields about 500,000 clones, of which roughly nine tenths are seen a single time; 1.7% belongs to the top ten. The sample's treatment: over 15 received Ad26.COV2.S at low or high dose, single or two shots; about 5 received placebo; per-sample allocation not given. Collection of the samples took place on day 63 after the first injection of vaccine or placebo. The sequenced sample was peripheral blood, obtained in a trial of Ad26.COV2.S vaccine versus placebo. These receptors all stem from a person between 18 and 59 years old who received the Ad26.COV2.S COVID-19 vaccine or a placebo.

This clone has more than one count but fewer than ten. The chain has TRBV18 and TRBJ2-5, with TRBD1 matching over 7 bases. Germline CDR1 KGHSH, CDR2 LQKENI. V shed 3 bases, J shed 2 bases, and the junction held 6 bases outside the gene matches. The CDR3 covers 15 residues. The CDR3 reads CASSPNDRVQETQYF. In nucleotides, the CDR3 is TGTGCCAGCTCACCCAACGACAGGGTTCAAGAGACCCAGTACTTC.

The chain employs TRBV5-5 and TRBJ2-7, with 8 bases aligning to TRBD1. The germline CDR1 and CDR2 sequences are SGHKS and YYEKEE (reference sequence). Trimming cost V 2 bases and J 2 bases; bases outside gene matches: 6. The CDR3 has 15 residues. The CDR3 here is CASSFGTGLPYEQYF. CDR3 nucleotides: TGTGCCAGCAGCTTCGGGACAGGACTTCCCTACGAGCAGTACTTC.

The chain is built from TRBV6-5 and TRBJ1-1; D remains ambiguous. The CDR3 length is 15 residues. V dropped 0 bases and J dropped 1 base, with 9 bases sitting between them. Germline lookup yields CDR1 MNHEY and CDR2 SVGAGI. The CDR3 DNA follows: TGTGCCAGCAGTTACTCGATAGACGGGAACACTGAAGCTTTCTTT. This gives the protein CASSYSIDGNTEAFF.

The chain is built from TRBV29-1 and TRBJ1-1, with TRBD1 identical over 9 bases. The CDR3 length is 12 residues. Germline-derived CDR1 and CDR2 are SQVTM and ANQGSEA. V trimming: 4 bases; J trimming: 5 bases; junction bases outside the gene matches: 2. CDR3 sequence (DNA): TGCAGCGTTGGGGACAGGGAGACTGAAGCTTTCTTT. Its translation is CSVGDRETEAFF.

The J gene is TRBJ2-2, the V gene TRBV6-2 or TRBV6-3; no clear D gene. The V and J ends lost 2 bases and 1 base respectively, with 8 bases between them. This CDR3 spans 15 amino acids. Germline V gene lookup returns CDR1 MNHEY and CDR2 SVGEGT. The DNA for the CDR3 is TGTGCCAGCAGTTACGAGAAGGTGAACACCGGGGAGCTGTTTTTT. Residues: CASSYEKVNTGELFF.

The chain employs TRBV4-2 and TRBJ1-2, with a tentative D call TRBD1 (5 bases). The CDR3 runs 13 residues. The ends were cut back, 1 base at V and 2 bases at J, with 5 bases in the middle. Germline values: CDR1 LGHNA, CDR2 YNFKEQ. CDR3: CASSQGGNYGYTF. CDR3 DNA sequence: TGTGCCAGCAGCCAAGGGGGGAACTATGGCTACACCTTC.

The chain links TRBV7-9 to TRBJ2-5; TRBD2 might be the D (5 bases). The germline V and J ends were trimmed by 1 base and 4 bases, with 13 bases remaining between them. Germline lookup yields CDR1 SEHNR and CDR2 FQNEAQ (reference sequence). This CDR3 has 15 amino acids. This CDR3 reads CASSLGVFEGETQYF. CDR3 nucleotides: TGTGCCAGCAGCTTAGGTGTTTTTGAGGGAGAGACCCAGTACTTC.

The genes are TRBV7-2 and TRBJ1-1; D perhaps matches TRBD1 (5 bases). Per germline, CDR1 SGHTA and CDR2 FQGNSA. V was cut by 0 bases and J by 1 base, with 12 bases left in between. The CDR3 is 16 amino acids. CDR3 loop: CASSLAGRDRNTEAFF. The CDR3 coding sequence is TGTGCCAGCAGCTTAGCGGGCCGAGACAGGAACACTGAAGCTTTCTTT.

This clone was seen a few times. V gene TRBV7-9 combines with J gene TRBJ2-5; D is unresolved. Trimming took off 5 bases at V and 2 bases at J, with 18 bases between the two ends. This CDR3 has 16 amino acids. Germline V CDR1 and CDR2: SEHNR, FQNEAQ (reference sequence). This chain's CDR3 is CASSPSRRGTQETQYF. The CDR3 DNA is TGTGCCAGCAGCCCTTCACGGAGAGGCACACAAGAGACCCAGTACTTC.

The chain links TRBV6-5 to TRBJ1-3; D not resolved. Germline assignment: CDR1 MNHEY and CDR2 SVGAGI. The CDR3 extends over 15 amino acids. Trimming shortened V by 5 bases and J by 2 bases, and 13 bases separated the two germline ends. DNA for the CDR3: TGTGCCAGCAGTCGGACCCCTCAGGCTGGAAACACCATATATTTT. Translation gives CASSRTPQAGNTIYF.

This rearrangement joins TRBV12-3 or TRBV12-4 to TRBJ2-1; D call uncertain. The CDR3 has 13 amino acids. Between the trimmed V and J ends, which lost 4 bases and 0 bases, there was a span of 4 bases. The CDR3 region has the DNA TGTGCCAGCAGTTCAGGCTCCTACAATGAGCAGTTCTTC. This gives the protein CASSSGSYNEQFF.

CDR3 region: CASSQDSRAQPQHF. As DNA, the CDR3 is TGTGCCAGCAGCCAAGACTCCAGGGCGCAGCCCCAGCATTTT. The chain carries TRBV3-1 (or the pseudogene TRBV3-2) and TRBJ1-5, with TRBD1 as a possible D gene (5 bases). There are 14 residues in the CDR3. Trimming took 0 bases from V and 7 from J, leaving 10 bases between them. Germline V gene sequence: CDR1 LGHDT, CDR2 YNNKEL (reference sequence).

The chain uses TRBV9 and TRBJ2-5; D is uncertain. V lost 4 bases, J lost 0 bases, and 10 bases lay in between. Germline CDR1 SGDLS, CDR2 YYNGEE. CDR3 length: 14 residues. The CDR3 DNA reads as TGTGCCAGCAGCCTTTTTACAGACCAAGAGACCCAGTACTTC. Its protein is CASSLFTDQETQYF.

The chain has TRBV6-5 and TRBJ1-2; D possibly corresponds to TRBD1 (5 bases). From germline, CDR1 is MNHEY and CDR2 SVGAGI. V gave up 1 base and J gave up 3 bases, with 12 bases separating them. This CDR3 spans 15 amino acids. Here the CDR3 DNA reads TGTGCCAGCAGTTACTTCGGGGGAGGTTACTATGGCTACACCTTC. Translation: CASSYFGGGYYGYTF.

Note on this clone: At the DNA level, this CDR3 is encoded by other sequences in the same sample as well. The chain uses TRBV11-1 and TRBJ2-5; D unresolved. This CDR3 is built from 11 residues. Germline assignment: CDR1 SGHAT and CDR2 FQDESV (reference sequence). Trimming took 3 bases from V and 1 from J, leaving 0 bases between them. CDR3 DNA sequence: TGTGCCAGCAGCTTCCAAGAGACCCAGTACTTC. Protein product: CASSFQETQYF.

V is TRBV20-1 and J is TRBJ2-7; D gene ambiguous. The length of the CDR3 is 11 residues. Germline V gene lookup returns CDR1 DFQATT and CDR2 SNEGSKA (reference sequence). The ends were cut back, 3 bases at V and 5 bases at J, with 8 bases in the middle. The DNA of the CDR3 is TGCAGTGCTAGGAGTCCCCACGAGCAGTACTTC. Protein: CSARSPHEQYF.

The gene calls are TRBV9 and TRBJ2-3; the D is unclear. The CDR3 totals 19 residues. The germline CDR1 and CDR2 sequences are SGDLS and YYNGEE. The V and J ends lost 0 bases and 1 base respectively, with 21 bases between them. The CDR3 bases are TGTGCCAGCAGCGTAGCTGGGCAGGTACCCCTTTCCGGCACAGATACGCAGTATTTT. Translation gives CASSVAGQVPLSGTDTQYF. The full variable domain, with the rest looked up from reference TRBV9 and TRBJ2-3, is DSGVTQTPKHLITATGQRVTLRCSPRSGDLSVYWYQQSLDQGLQFLIQYYNGEERAKGNILERFSAQQFPDLHSELNLSSLELGDSALYFCASSVAGQVPLSGTDTQYFGPGTRLTVL.

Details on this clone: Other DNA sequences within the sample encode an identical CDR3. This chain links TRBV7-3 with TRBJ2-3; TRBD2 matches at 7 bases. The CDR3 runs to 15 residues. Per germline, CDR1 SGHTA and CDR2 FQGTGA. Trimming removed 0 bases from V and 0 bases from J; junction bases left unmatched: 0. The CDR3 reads CASSLTSGSTDTQYF. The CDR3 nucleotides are TGTGCCAGCAGCTTAACTAGCGGGAGCACAGATACGCAGTATTTT.

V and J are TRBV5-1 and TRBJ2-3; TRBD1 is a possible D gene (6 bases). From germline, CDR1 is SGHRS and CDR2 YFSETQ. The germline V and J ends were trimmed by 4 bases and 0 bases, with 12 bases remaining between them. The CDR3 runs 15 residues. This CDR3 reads CASSRRQESTDTQYF. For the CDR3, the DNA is TGCGCCAGCAGCCGCAGACAGGAAAGCACAGATACGCAGTATTTT. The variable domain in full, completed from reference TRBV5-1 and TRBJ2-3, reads KAGVTQTPRYLIKTRGQQVTLSCSPISGHRSVSWYQQTPGQGLQFLFEYFSETQRNKGNFPGRFSGRQFSNSRSEMNVSTLELGDSALYLCASSRRQESTDTQYFGPGTRLTVL.

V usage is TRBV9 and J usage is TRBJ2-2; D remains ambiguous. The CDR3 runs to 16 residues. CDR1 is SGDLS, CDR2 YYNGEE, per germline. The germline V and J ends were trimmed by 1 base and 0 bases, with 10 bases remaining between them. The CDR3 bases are TGTGCCAGCAGCGTAAAAGGCTATTCGAACACCGGGGAGCTGTTTTTT. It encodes CASSVKGYSNTGELFF.

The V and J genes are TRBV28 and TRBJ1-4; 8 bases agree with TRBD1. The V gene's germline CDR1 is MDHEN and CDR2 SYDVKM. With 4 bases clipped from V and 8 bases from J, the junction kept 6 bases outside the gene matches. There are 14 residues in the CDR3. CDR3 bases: TGTGCCAGCAGTTCGGGACAGGCGGGAGAAAAACTGTTTTTT. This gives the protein CASSSGQAGEKLFF.

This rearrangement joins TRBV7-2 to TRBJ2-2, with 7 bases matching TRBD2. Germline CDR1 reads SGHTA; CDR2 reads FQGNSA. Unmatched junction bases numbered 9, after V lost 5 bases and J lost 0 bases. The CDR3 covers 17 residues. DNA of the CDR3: TGTGCCAGCAGCCCCAGAGTTCGGGGGGCGAACACCGGGGAGCTGTTTTTT. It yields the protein CASSPRVRGANTGELFF.

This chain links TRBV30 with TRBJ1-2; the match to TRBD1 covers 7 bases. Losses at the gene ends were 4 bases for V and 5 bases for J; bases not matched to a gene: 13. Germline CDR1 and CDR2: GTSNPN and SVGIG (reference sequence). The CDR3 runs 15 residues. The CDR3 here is CAWMGQQKSLYGYTF. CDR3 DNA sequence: TGTGCCTGGATGGGACAGCAAAAATCTTTATATGGCTACACCTTC.

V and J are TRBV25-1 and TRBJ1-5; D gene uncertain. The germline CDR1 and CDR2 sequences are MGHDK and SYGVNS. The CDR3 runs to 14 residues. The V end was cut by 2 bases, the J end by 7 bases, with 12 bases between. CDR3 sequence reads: CASSELGMGQPQHF. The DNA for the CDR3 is TGTGCCAGCAGTGAACTGGGAATGGGCCAGCCCCAGCATTTT.

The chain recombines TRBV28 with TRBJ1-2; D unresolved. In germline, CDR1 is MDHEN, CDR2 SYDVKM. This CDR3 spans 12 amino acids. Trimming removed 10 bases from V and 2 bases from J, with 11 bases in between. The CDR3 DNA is TGTGCCACCAGCCTCCTAAACTATGGCTACACCTTC. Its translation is CATSLLNYGYTF.

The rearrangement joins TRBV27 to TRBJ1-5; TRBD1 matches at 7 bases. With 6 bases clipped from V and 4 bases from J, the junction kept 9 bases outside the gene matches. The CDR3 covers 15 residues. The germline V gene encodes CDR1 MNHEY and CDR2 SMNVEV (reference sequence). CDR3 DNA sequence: TGTGCCAGCAGAAAGCAGGGGGAAGGGAATCAGCCCCAGCATTTT. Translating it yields CASRKQGEGNQPQHF.

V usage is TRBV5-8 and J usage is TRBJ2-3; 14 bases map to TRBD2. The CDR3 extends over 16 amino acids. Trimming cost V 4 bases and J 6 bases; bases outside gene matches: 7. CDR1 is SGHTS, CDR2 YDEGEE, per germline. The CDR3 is CASSPGTSGGSDTQYF. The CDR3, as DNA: TGTGCCAGCAGCCCAGGGACTAGCGGGGGTTCGGATACGCAGTATTTT. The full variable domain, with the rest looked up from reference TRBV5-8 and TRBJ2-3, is EAGVTQSPTHLIKTRGQQATLRCSPISGHTSVYWYQQALGLGLQFLLWYDEGEERNRGNFPPRFSGRQFPNYSSELNVNALELEDSALYLCASSPGTSGGSDTQYFGPGTRLTVL.

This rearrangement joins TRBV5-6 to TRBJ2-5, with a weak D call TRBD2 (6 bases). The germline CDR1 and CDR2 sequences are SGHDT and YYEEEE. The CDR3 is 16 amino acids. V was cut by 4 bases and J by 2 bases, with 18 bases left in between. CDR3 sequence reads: CASSPRAGRGQETQYF. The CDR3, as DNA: TGTGCCAGCAGCCCTCGTGCCGGTCGGGGGCAAGAGACCCAGTACTTC.

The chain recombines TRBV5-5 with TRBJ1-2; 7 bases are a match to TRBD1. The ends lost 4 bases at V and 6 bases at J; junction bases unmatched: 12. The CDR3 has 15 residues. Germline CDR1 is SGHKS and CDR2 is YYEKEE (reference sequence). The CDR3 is CASSTQTGTSNGYTF. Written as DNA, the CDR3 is TGTGCCAGCAGCACACAGACAGGGACGAGCAATGGCTACACCTTC.

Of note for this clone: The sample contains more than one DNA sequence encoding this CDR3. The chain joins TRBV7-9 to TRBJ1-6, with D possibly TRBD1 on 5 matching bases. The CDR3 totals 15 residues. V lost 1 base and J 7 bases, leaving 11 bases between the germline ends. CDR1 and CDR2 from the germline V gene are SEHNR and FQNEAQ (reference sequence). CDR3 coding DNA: TGTGCCAGCAGCTTAGGGTCGGGGGGGAATTCACCCCTCCACTTT. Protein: CASSLGSGGNSPLHF.